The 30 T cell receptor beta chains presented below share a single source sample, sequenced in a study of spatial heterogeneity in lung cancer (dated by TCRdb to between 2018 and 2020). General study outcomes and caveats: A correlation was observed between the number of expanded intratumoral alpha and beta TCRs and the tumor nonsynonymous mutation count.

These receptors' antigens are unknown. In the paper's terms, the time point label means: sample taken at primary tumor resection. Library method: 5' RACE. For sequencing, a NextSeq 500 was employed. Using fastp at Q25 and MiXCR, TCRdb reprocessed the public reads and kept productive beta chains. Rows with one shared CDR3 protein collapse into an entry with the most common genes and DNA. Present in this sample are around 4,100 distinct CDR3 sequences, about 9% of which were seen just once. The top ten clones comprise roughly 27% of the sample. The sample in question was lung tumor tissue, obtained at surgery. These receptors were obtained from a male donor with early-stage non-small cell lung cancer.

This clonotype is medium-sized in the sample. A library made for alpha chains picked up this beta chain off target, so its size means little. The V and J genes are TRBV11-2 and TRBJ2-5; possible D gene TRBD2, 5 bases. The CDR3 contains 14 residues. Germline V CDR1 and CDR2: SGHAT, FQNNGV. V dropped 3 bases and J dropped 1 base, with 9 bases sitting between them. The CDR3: CASSFRGRQETQYF. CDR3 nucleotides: TGTGCCAGCAGCTTTAGAGGGCGCCAAGAGACCCAGTACTTC.

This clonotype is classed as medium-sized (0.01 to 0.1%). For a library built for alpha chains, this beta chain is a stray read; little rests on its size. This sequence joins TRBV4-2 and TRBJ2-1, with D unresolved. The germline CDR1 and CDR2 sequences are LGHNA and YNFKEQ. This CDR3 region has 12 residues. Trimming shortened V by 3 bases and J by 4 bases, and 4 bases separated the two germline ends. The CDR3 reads CASSHAYNEQFF. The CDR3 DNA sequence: TGTGCCAGCAGCCACGCTTACAATGAGCAGTTCTTC.

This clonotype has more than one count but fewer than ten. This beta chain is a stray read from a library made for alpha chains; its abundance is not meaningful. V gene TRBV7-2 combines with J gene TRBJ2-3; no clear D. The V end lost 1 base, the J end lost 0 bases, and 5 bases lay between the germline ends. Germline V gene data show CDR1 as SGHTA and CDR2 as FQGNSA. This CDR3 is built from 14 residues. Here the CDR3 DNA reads TGTGCCAGCAGCTTAGGCTGGAGCACAGATACGCAGTATTTT. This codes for CASSLGWSTDTQYF.

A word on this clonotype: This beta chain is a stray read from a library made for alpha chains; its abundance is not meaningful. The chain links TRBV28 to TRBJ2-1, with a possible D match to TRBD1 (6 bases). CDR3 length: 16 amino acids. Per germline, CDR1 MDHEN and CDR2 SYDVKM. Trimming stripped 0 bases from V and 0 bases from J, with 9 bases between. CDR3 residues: CASSLWRGSSYNEQFF. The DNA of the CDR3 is TGTGCCAGCAGTTTATGGAGGGGGAGCTCCTACAATGAGCAGTTCTTC.

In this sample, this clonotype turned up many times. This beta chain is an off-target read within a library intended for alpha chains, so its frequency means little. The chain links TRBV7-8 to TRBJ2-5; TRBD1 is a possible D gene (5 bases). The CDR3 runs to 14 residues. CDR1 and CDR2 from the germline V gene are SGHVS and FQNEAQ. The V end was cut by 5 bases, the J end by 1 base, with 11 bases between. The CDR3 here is CASSLTVFQETQYF. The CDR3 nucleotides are TGTGCCAGCAGCCTGACAGTCTTCCAAGAGACCCAGTACTTC.

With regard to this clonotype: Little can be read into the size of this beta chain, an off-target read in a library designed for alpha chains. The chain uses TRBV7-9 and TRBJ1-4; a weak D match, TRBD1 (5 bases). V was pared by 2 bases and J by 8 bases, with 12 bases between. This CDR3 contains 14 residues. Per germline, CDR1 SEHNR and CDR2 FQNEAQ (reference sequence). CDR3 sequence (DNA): TGTGCCAGCAGCTTAAGCCAGGGCTACGAAAAACTGTTTTTT. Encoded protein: CASSLSQGYEKLFF.

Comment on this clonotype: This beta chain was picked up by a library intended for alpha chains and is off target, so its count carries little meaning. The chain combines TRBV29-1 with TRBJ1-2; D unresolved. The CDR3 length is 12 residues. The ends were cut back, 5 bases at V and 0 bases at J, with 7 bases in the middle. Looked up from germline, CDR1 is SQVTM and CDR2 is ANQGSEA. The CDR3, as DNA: TGCAGCGTTACGGAAGCTAACTATGGCTACACCTTC. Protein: CSVTEANYGYTF.

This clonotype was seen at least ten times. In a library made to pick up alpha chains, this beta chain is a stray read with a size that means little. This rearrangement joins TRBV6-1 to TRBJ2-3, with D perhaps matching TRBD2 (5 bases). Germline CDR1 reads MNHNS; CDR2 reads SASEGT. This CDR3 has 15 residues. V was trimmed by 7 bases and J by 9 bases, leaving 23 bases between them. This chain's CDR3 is CASNHGGLPPPTQYF. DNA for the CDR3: TGTGCCAGCAATCACGGAGGCCTCCCCCCCCCCACGCAGTATTTT.

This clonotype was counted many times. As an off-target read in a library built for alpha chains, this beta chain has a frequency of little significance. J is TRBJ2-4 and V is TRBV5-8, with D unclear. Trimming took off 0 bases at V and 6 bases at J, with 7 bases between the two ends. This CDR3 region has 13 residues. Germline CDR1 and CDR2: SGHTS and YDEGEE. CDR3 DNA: TGTGCCAGCAGCTTGGACTCCTTAAACATTCAGTACTTC. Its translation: CASSLDSLNIQYF.

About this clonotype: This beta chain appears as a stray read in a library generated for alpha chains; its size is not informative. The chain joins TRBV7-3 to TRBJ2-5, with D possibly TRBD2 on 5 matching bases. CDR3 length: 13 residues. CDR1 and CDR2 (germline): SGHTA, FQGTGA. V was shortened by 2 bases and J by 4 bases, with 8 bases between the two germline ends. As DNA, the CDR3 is TGTGCCAGCAGCTTATTGGCGGGAGAGACCCAGTACTTC. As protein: CASSLLAGETQYF.

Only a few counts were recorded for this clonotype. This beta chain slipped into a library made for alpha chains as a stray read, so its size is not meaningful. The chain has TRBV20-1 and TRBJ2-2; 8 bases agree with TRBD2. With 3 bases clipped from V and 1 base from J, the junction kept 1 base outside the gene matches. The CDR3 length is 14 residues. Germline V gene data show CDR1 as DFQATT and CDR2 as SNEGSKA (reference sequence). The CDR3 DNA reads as TGCAGTGCTAGCCTAGCGGGGAACACCGGGGAGCTGTTTTTT. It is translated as CSASLAGNTGELFF.

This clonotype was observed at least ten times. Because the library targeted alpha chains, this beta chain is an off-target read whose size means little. CDR3 loop: CSARGQTHQPQHF. In nucleotides, the CDR3 is TGCAGTGCCAGGGGACAGACGCATCAGCCCCAGCATTTT. The rearrangement uses TRBV20-1 and TRBJ1-5; the match to TRBD1 covers 7 bases. Germline V CDR1 and CDR2: DFQATT, SNEGSKA (reference sequence). CDR3 size: 13 residues. The V segment lost 6 bases and the J segment 5 bases; nucleotides outside the gene matches: 7.

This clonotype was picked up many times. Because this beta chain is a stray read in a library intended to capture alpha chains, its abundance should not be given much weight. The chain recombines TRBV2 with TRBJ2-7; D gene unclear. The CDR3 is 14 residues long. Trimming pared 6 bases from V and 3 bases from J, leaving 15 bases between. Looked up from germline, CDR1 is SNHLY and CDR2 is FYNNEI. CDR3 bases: TGTGCCAGCAGCCCTCGCCCATATAGCTACGAGCAGTACTTC. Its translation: CASSPRPYSYEQYF.

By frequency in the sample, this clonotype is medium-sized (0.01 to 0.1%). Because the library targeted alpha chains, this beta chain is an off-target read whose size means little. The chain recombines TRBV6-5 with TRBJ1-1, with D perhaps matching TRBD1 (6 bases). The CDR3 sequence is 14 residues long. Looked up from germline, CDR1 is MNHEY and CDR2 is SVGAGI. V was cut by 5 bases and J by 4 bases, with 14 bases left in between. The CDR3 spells CASSPSRDTTEAFF. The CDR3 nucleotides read TGTGCCAGCAGTCCTTCCCGGGACACCACTGAAGCTTTCTTT.

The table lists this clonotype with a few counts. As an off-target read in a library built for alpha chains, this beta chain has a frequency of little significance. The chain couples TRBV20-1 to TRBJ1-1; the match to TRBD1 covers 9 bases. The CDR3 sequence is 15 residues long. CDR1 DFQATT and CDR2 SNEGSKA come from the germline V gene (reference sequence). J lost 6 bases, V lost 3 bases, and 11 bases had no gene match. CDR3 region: CSASGTGGRKSEAFF. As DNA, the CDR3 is TGCAGTGCTAGCGGTACAGGGGGCCGTAAGTCTGAAGCTTTCTTT.

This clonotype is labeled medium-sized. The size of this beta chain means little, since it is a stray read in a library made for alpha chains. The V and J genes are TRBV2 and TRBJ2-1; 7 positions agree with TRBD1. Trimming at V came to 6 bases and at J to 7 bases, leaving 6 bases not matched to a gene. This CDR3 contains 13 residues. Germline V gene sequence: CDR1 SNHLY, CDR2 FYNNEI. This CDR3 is CASRDDRANEQFF. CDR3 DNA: TGTGCCAGCAGGGACGACAGGGCTAATGAGCAGTTCTTC.

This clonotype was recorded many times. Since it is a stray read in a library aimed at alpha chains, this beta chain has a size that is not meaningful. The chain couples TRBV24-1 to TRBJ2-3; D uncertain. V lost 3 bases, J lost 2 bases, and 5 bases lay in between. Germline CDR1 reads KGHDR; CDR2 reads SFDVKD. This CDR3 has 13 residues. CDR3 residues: CATSDIATDTQYF. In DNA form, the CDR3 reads TGTGCCACCAGTGATATCGCCACAGATACGCAGTATTTT.

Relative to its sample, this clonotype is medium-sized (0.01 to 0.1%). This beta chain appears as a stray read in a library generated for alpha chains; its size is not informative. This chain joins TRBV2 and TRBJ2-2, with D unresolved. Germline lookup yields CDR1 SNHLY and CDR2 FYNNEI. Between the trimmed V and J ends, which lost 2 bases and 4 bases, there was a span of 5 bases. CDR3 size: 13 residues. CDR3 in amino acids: CASSELGTGELFF. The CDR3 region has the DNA TGTGCCAGCAGTGAACTAGGCACCGGGGAGCTGTTTTTT.

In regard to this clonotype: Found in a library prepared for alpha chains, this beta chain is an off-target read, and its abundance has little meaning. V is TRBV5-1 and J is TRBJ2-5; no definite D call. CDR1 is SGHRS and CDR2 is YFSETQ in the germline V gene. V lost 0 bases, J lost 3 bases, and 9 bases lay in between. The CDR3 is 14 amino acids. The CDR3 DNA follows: TGCGCCAGCAGCTTGGCCGCCGGAAAAGAGACCCAGTACTTC. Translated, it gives CASSLAAGKETQYF.

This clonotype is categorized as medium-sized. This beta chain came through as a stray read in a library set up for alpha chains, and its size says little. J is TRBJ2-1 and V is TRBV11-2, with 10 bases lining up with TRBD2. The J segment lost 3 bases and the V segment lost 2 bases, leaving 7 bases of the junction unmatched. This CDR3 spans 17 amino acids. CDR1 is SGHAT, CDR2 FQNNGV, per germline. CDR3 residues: CASSLQGTSVVYNEQFF. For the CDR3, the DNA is TGTGCCAGCAGCTTACAAGGGACTAGCGTTGTCTACAATGAGCAGTTCTTC.

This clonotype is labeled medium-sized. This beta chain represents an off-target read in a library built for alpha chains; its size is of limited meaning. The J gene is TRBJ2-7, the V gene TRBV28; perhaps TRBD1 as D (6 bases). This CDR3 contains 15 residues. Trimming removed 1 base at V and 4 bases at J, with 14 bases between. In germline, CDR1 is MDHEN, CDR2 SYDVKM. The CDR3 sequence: CASSLSDSRFYEQYF. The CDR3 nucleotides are TGTGCCAGCAGTTTATCGGACAGCAGATTTTACGAGCAGTACTTC.

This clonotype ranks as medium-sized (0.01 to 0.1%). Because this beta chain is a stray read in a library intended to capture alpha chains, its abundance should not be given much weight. CDR3 loop: CATSIRGRETQYF. In nucleotides, the CDR3 is TGTGCCACCAGTATCAGGGGGCGAGAGACCCAGTACTTC. This chain uses TRBV24-1 with TRBJ2-5; 8 positions agree with TRBD1. With V trimmed by 6 bases and J by 4 bases, 3 bases remained unmatched. Per the germline V gene, CDR1 is KGHDR and CDR2 is SFDVKD. This CDR3 contains 13 residues.

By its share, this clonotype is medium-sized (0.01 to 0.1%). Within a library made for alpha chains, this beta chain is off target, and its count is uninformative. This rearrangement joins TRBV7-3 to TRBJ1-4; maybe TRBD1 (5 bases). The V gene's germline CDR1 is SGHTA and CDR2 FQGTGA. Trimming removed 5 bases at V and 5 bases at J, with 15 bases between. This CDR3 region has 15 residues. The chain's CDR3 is CASSPQGETNEKLFF. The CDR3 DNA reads TGTGCCAGCAGCCCGCAGGGCGAAACGAATGAAAAACTGTTTTTT.

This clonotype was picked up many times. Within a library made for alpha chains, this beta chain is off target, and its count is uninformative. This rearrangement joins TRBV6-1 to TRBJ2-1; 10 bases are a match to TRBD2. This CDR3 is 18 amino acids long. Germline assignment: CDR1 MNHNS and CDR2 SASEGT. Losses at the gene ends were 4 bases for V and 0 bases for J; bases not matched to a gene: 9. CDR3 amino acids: CASSGRRTSGSSYNEQFF. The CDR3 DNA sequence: TGTGCCAGCAGTGGACGACGGACTAGCGGAAGCTCCTACAATGAGCAGTTCTTC.

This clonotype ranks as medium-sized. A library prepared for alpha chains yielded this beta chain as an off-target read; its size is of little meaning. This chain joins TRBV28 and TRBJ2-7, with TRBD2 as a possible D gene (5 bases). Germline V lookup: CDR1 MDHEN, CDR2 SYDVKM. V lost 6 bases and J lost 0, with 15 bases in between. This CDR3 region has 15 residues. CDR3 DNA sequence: TGTGCCAGCAGCCCAGAACTAGAGATCTCCTACGAGCAGTACTTC. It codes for CASSPELEISYEQYF.

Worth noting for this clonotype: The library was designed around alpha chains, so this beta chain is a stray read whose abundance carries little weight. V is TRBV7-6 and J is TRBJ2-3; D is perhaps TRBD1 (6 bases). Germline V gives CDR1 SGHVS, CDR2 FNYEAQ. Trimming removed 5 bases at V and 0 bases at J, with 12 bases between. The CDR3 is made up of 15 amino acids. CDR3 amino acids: CASSPGQPSTDTQYF. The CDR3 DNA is TGTGCCAGCAGCCCAGGACAGCCGAGCACAGATACGCAGTATTTT.

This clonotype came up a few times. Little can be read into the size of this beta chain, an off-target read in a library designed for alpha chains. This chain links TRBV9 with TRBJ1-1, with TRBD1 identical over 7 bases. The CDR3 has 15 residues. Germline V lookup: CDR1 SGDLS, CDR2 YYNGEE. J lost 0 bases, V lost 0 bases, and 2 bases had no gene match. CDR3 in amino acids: CASSVGTGLNTEAFF. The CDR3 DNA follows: TGTGCCAGCAGCGTAGGGACAGGTTTGAACACTGAAGCTTTCTTT.

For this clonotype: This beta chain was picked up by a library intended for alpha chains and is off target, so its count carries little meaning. CDR3 residues: CASSQEGPGSAYSNTEAFF. DNA for the CDR3: TGCGCCAGCAGCCAAGAAGGTCCAGGGTCAGCTTATTCGAACACTGAAGCTTTCTTT. This sequence joins TRBV4-3 and TRBJ1-1; D is perhaps TRBD1 (5 bases). The V gene lost 0 bases and the J gene lost 1 base, with 21 bases spanning the gap. CDR1 is LGHNA, CDR2 YSLEER, per germline. The CDR3 sequence is 19 residues long.

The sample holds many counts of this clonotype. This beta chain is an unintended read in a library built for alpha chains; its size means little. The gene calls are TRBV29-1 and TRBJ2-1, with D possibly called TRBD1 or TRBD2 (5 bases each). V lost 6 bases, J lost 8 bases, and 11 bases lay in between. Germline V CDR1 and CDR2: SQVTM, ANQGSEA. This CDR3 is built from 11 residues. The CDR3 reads CSVRGWHEQFF. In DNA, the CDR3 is TGCAGCGTCCGGGGCTGGCATGAGCAGTTCTTC.

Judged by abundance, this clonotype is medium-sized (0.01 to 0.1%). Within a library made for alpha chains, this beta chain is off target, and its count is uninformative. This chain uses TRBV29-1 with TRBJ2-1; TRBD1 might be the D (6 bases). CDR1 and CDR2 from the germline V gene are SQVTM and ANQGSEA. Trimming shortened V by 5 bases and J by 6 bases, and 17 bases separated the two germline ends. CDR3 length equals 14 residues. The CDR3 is CSVLLGAGGNEQFF. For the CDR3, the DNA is TGCAGCGTTTTGTTGGGGGCTGGGGGCAATGAGCAGTTCTTC.